The 10 T cell receptor beta chains given below trace back to one sample, sequenced in a study of tumor-infiltrating lymphocytes in glioblastoma multiforme. TCR beta libraries were built from RNA through three nested multiplex PCR rounds using modified ARM-PCR. TCRdb redid the calling of the multiplex PCR reads with MiXCR, one entry per CDR3 protein. The table lists 8,500 to 10,000 distinct CDR3 sequences, approximately 70% of them singletons. Input material: brain tumor tissue. The receptors were sampled from a male donor with glioblastoma.

The chain combines TRBV11-3 with TRBJ2-3, with D perhaps matching TRBD1 (5 bases). This CDR3 is 13 amino acids long. Per the germline V gene, CDR1 is SGHNT and CDR2 is YENEEA. Trimming left V 5 bases short and J 2 bases short, with 8 bases between. CDR3 bases: TGTGCCAGCAGCCAGACAGTCACAGATACGCAGTATTTT. Encoded protein: CASSQTVTDTQYF. Full variable domain (missing parts from reference TRBV11-3 and TRBJ2-3): EAGVVQSPRYKIIEKKQPVAFWCNPISGHNTLYWYLQNLGQGPELLIRYENEEAVDDSQLPKDRFSAERLKGVDSTLKIQPAELGDSAVYLCASSQTVTDTQYFGPGTRLTVL.

This clonotype has just a few counts. The chain uses TRBV12-3 or TRBV12-4 and TRBJ2-1; D unresolved. This CDR3 has 12 amino acids. Trimming shortened V by 3 bases and J by 2 bases, and 2 bases separated the two germline ends. CDR3 nucleotides: TGTGCCAGCAGTTTTGCCTACAATGAGCAGTTCTTC. Its protein product is CASSFAYNEQFF.

The V gene is TRBV11-3, the J gene TRBJ2-1; 9 bases line up with TRBD2. CDR1 is SGHNT and CDR2 is YENEEA in the germline V gene. V trimming: 3 bases; J trimming: 4 bases; junction bases outside the gene matches: 7. The CDR3 totals 16 residues. The CDR3 DNA reads TGTGCCAGCAGCTTTGATAGCGGGGGCCCTTACAATGAGCAGTTCTTC. Protein product: CASSFDSGGPYNEQFF.

This clonotype occurred a few times. The rearrangement joins TRBV5-6 to TRBJ2-7; 8 nucleotides line up with TRBD1. CDR1 is SGHDT, CDR2 YYEEEE, per germline. With 5 bases clipped from V and 5 bases from J, the junction kept 6 bases outside the gene matches. This CDR3 has 13 residues. CDR3 loop: CASREQGGHEQYF. CDR3 bases: TGTGCCAGCAGAGAACAGGGGGGCCACGAGCAGTACTTC.

The rearrangement links TRBV20-1 to TRBJ2-1, with 7 bases identical to TRBD1. The CDR3 consists of 13 residues. Germline CDR1 is DFQATT and CDR2 is SNEGSKA (reference sequence). V trimming: 7 bases; J trimming: 4 bases; junction bases outside the gene matches: 7. The CDR3: CSVPGQTYNEQFF. The CDR3 region has the DNA TGCAGTGTCCCGGGACAGACTTACAATGAGCAGTTCTTC.

The rearrangement joins TRBV20-1 to TRBJ1-2; possible D gene TRBD1, 5 bases. Germline CDR1 is DFQATT and CDR2 is SNEGSKA (reference sequence). V shed 6 bases and J shed 0 bases, with 8 bases lying between them. The CDR3 is 12 residues long. CDR3 sequence (DNA): TGCAGTGCATCGACAGCTAACTATGGCTACACCTTC. This encodes CSASTANYGYTF.

Turning to this clonotype: A read error may produce the germline difference seen at one junction end. The chain is built from TRBV6-1 and TRBJ1-5, with TRBD1 matching 9 bases. Germline-derived CDR1 and CDR2 are MNHNS and SASEGT. This CDR3 contains 13 residues. The CDR3 loop is CDSSWDRDQPRHF. The CDR3 DNA follows: TGTGACAGCAGCTGGGACAGGGATCAGCCCCGGCATTTT.

This clonotype is deemed medium-sized. The chain is built from TRBV6-5 and TRBJ2-2; D is ambiguous. This CDR3 region has 13 residues. Germline lookup yields CDR1 MNHEY and CDR2 SVGAGI. V was trimmed by 2 bases and J by 7 bases, leaving 8 bases between them. CDR3 bases: TGTGCCAGCAGTTACAAGGGTGGCGGGGAGCTGTTTTTT. Translation: CASSYKGGGELFF.

This clonotype has ten or more counts. Since a much larger clone is just one base distant, this may be a read error. The chain carries TRBV5-4 and TRBJ2-5, with D tentatively TRBD1 (6 bases). CDR1 is SGHNT and CDR2 is YYREEE in the germline V gene (reference sequence). The CDR3 length is 13 residues. Trimming took off 4 bases at V and 2 bases at J, with 9 bases between the two ends. The CDR3 is CASSLGQQETQYF. The CDR3 coding sequence is TGTGCCAGCAGCCTTGGACAGCAAGAGACCCAGTACTTC.

In regard to this clonotype: Compared with germline, one end of the junction differs, possibly owing to a read error. The rearrangement links TRBV12-3 or TRBV12-4 to TRBJ2-5; D tentatively reads TRBD1 or TRBD2 (5 bases each). This CDR3 has 14 residues. DNA for the CDR3: TGTGCCTGCAGTTTCCCAGGGACCCAAGAGACCCAGTACTTC. It yields the protein CACSFPGTQETQYF.